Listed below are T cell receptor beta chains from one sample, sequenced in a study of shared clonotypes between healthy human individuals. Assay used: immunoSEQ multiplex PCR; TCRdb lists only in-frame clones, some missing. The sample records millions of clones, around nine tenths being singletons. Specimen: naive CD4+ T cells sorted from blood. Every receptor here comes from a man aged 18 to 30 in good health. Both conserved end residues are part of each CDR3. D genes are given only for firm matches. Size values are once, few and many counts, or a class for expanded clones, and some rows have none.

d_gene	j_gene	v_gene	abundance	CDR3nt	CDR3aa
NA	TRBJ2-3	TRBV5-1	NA	TGCGCCAGCAGCTTGCCTACAGGTCGCGAGACGCAGTATTTT	CASSLPTGRETQYF
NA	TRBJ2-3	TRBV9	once	TGTGCCAGCAGCGTAGTTCCCTCCTGGGATACGCAGTATTTT	CASSVVPSWDTQYF
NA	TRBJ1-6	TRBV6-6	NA	TGTGCCAGCAGTTATCAGGCTGGAGAATCACCCCTCCACTTT	CASSYQAGESPLHF
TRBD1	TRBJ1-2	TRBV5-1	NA	TGCGCCAGCAGCTGGACAGGGTATGGCTACACCTTC	CASSWTGYGYTF
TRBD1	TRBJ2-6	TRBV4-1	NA	TGCGCCAGCAGACCACTAGGGAGAGGGGGCAAAGGTGGGGCCAACGTCCTGACTTTC	CASRPLGRGGKGGANVLTF
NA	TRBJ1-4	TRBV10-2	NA	TGCGCCAGCAGTTTAACAAAAGGGAATGAAAAACTGTTTTTT	CASSLTKGNEKLFF
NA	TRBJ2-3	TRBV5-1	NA	TGCGCCAGCAGCTTACCGCTAGCCCCTGACACAGATACGCAGTATTTT	CASSLPLAPDTDTQYF
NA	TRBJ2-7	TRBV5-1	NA	TGCGCCAGCAGCCTGATGGGGACTTGGACCTACGAGCAGTACTTC	CASSLMGTWTYEQYF
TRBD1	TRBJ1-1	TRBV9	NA	TGTGCCAGCAGCGTAGGGGGGACAGCTATAGAGACTTTCTTT	CASSVGGTAIETFF
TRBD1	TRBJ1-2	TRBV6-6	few	TGTGCCAGCAGTTCCCTACAGGGGGCGGGCTACACCTTC	CASSSLQGAGYTF
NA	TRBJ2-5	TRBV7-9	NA	TGTGCCAGCAGCTTATTCCCTGAGGGACGAGAGACCCAGTACTTC	CASSLFPEGRETQYF
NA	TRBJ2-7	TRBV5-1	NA	TGCGCCAGCAGCCCCGGGACGGACGCCTACGAGCAGTACTTC	CASSPGTDAYEQYF
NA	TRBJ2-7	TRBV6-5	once	TGTGCCAGCAGTTACAGCGGACAGAGCTACGAGCAGTACTTC	CASSYSGQSYEQYF
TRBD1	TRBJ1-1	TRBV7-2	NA	TGTGCCAGCAGCTTAGATAGGGACAGGGCGAACACTGAAGCTTTCTTT	CASSLDRDRANTEAFF
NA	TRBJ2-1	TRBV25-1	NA	TGTGCCAGCACTGAACCAGCGACCGACAATGAGCAGTTCTTC	CASTEPATDNEQFF
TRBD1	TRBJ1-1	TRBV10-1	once	TGCGCCAGCAGCGTCTCAGGGGGCCTTGGTGAAGCTTTCTTT	CASSVSGGLGEAFF
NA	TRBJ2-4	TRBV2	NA	TGTGCCAGCAGTGAAGGGCCTCATGACATTCAGTACTTC	CASSEGPHDIQYF
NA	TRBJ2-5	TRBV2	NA	TGTGCCAGCAGTTTGGACGCGGCCCAAGAGACCCAGTACTTC	CASSLDAAQETQYF
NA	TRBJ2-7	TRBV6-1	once	TGTGCCAGCAGTGACCTAGGGGATCTGTACGAGCAGTACTTC	CASSDLGDLYEQYF
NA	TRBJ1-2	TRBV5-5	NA	TGTGCCAGCAGCTTGGACGGCGGTAACTATGGCTACACCTTC	CASSLDGGNYGYTF
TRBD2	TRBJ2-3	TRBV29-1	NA	TGCAGCGTTGATAGCGGGGTCACAGATACGCAGTATTTT	CSVDSGVTDTQYF
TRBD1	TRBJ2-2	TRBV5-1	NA	TGCGCCAGCAGCTTCTTGGACAGGGGGAGATTGAACACCGGGGAGCTGTTTTTT	CASSFLDRGRLNTGELFF
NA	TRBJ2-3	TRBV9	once	TGTGCCAGCACCAGCCTAGCGCTCCCCACAGATACGCAGTATTTT	CASTSLALPTDTQYF
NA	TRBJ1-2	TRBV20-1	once	TGCAGTGCAATAGGGCCAGAAGGCTACACCTTC	CSAIGPEGYTF
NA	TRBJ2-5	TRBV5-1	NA	TGCGCCAGCAGCTTATCGGGGGCCCAAGAGACCCAGTACTTC	CASSLSGAQETQYF
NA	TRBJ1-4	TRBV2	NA	TGTGCCAGCATTGTGGGCTCTGATCGATATAATGAAAAACTGTTTTTT	CASIVGSDRYNEKLFF
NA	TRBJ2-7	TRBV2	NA	TGTGCCAGCAGCGCGCTCATCTACGAGCAGTACTTC	CASSALIYEQYF
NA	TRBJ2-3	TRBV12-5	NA	TGTGCTAGTGGTATTAGCACAGATACGCAGTATTTT	CASGISTDTQYF
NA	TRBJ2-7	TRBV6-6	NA	TGTGCCAGCAGTTATTCCAGGGTTGAGCAGTACTTC	CASSYSRVEQYF
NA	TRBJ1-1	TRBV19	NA	TGTGCCAGTAGTATCGGATCCCCAACGAGGGGATGGGAAGCTTTCTTT	CASSIGSPTRGWEAFF
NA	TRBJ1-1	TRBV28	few	TGTGCCAGCAGTTTATTAAGGGCTGGGGACGCTTTCTTT	CASSLLRAGDAFF
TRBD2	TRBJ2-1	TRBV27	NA	TGTGCCAGCAGTCGGACATCGAATAGCGGGAGGGTTCTACCCAGCTCCTACAATGAGCAGTTCTTC	CASSRTSNSGRVLPSSYNEQFF
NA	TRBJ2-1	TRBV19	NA	TGTGCCAGTACCCCGACGGGCGACAATGAGCAGTTCTTC	CASTPTGDNEQFF
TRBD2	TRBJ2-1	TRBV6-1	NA	TGTGCCAGCTTGGTAGCGGGGGGGCATGAGCAGTTCTTC	CASLVAGGHEQFF
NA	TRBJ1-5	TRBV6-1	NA	TGTGCCAGCAGTGAAAGGAGAGGGTCCCAGCATTTT	CASSERRGSQHF
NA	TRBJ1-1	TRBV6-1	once	TGTGCCAGCAGTGAATTGATAAGGGGGGCTGAAGCTTTCTTT	CASSELIRGAEAFF